This T cell receptor beta chain was obtained from a study of blood T cells in healthy people across ages. A sample-barcoded 5' primer and a J-beta primer mix were used in a second PCR of roughly 7 to 12 cycles. Every molecule of cDNA carried a tag from a template-switch adaptor with 12 random nucleotides. Each CDR3 protein is one row after TCRdb ran MiXCR on the 5' RACE reads. The data contain 1.2 million to 1.5 million distinct CDR3 sequences, approximately 59% of them seen just once; the ten biggest clones take up 5.5% to 8%. General observations from the study: One million T cells yielded diversity estimates that were considered underestimates. Per million T cells, the diversity of TCR beta decreased roughly linearly as age advanced. A greater number of naive CD4+ cells and higher diversity distinguished long-lived donors from aged donors.

The CDR3 loop spans 13 amino acids. The germline gives CDR1 MNHEY, CDR2 SMNVEV (reference sequence). Concerning this clonotype itself: No antigen is known for it.

The sample was blood. The gene calls are TRBV27 and TRBJ2-5; a possible D gene is TRBD1 (6 bases). The end of the DNA is better explained by TRBJ2-7, so the J call may be wrong. This receptor was obtained from a man aged 18 to 29 in good health. The chain's CDR3 is CASSGLVGAEQYF. The CDR3 nucleotides read TGTGCCAGCTCAGGATTGGTGGGGGCCGAGCAGTACTTC.